Presented here are 32 T cell receptor beta chains from one specimen sequenced in a study of blood T cell repertoires in COVID-19. Assay: immunoSEQ multiplex PCR; the TCRdb copy retains only in-frame clones and omits some. The table records 200,000 to 250,000 clones, approximately 90% of them present only once. What was sequenced was peripheral blood. The receptors stem from a man of 80 years or more with acute or convalescent COVID-19.

V usage is TRBV5-4 and J usage is TRBJ2-7, with 9 nucleotides matching TRBD1. Germline V gene data show CDR1 as SGHNT and CDR2 as YYREEE (reference sequence). The CDR3 is 15 amino acids. J lost 5 bases, V lost 3 bases, and 9 bases had no gene match. CDR3 sequence (DNA): TGTGCCAGCAGCTCTATCGGGACAGGGAATAACGAGCAGTACTTC. Residues: CASSSIGTGNNEQYF. Drawing the rest from reference TRBV5-4 and TRBJ2-7, the complete variable domain is ETGVTQSPTHLIKTRGQQVTLRCSSQSGHNTVSWYQQALGQGPQFIFQYYREEENGRGNFPPRFSGLQFPNYSSELNVNALELDDSALYLCASSSIGTGNNEQYFGPGTRLTVT.

The chain recombines TRBV19 with TRBJ2-7, with D perhaps TRBD1 (6 bases). The germline gives CDR1 LNHDA, CDR2 SQIVND (reference sequence). This CDR3 spans 14 amino acids. V was trimmed by 1 base and J by 2 bases, leaving 9 bases between them. CDR3 sequence: CASSIVAGAYEQYF. In DNA form, the CDR3 reads TGTGCCAGTAGTATAGTAGCAGGGGCCTACGAGCAGTACTTC.

This sequence joins TRBV5-1 and TRBJ2-2, with 11 bases fitting TRBD1. V was clipped by 3 bases and J by 6 bases; unmatched bases: 1. The CDR3 consists of 14 residues. Germline values: CDR1 SGHRS, CDR2 YFSETQ. CDR3 sequence reads: CASSSGQGAGELFF. Here the CDR3 DNA reads TGCGCCAGCAGCTCGGGACAGGGGGCCGGGGAGCTGTTTTTT.

This chain links TRBV24-1 with TRBJ1-5, with 9 bases aligning to TRBD1. The length of the CDR3 is 15 residues. The germline V gene has CDR1 KGHDR and CDR2 SFDVKD. The trim removed 3 bases at V and 4 bases at J, leaving 3 bases unmatched. CDR3 in amino acids: CATSDQGQGNQPQHF. The CDR3, as DNA: TGTGCCACCAGTGATCAGGGACAGGGAAATCAGCCCCAGCATTTT.

The chain couples TRBV19 to TRBJ1-3; D is perhaps TRBD1 (6 bases). Germline V gene sequence: CDR1 LNHDA, CDR2 SQIVND (reference sequence). V lost 4 bases and J 1 base, leaving 11 bases between the germline ends. This CDR3 comprises 15 residues. The CDR3 sequence is CASSTVQGSGNTIYF. The CDR3 bases are TGTGCCAGTAGTACCGTACAGGGATCTGGAAACACCATATATTTT.

J is TRBJ1-2 and V is TRBV28; 11 positions match TRBD1. CDR3 size: 16 residues. Germline CDR1 reads MDHEN; CDR2 reads SYDVKM. V gave up 8 bases and J gave up 4 bases; unmatched junction bases: 12. The chain's CDR3 is CASLSPGQGVGYGYTF. The CDR3 DNA is TGTGCCAGCTTATCGCCGGGACAGGGGGTTGGCTATGGCTACACCTTC.

V gene TRBV28 combines with J gene TRBJ1-2; TRBD1 aligns across 12 bases. The CDR3 sequence is 16 residues long. J gave up 4 bases and V 5 bases, and 8 bases lay outside the gene matches. The germline gives CDR1 MDHEN, CDR2 SYDVKM. The CDR3 region has the DNA TGTGCCAGCAGTCCTCCTCCGGGACAGGGGGCCTATGGCTACACCTTC. Its protein product is CASSPPPGQGAYGYTF.

The chain links TRBV6-6 to TRBJ1-5, with D maybe TRBD1 (6 bases). The V end lost 5 bases, the J end lost 6 bases, and 14 bases lay between the germline ends. The CDR3 contains 14 residues. CDR1 is MNHNY and CDR2 is SVGAGI in the germline V gene (reference sequence). The CDR3 bases are TGTGCCAGCAGTGTTACAGGGTCCACTCAGCCCCAGCATTTT. Protein: CASSVTGSTQPQHF.

This clone was detected a few times. The rearrangement joins TRBV18 to TRBJ2-7, with a possible D match to TRBD2 (5 bases). Between the trimmed V and J ends, which lost 2 bases and 1 base, there was a span of 9 bases. CDR3 size: 14 residues. In germline, CDR1 is KGHSH, CDR2 LQKENI. CDR3 bases: TGTGCCAGCTCACCAGAACTAGGATCCTACGAGCAGTACTTC. Residues: CASSPELGSYEQYF.

J is TRBJ2-3 and V is TRBV7-2; D not certain. This CDR3 is 14 amino acids long. Per germline, CDR1 SGHTA and CDR2 FQGNSA. The ends were cut back, 2 bases at V and 3 bases at J, with 9 bases in the middle. The chain's CDR3 is CASSLNRVTDTQYF. For the CDR3, the DNA is TGTGCCAGCAGCTTAAATCGGGTTACAGATACGCAGTATTTT.

J is TRBJ1-5 and V is TRBV2; a weak D match, TRBD1 (5 bases). The CDR3 length is 14 residues. The germline V gene encodes CDR1 SNHLY and CDR2 FYNNEI. The germline V and J ends were trimmed by 7 bases and 10 bases, with 20 bases remaining between them. This chain's CDR3 is CASTGTGAGEPQHF. In DNA, the CDR3 is TGTGCCAGCACCGGGACCGGGGCGGGGGAACCCCAGCATTTT.

The CDR3 sequence is CASSLDPRGMNTEAFF. The CDR3, as DNA: TGTGCCAGCAGCTTAGACCCTAGGGGGATGAACACTGAAGCTTTCTTT. The V gene is TRBV7-3, the J gene TRBJ1-1, with D possibly being TRBD1 (6 bases). Looked up from germline, CDR1 is SGHTA and CDR2 is FQGTGA. The CDR3 has 16 amino acids. Between the trimmed V and J ends, which lost 2 bases and 0 bases, there was a span of 13 bases.

The chain is built from TRBV10-3 and TRBJ2-3; 16 nucleotides line up with TRBD2. V shed 7 bases and J 6 bases; nucleotides not matched to a gene: 1. The germline CDR1 and CDR2 sequences are ENHRY and SYGVKD. The CDR3 has 14 residues. The CDR3 is CAIKGLAGGDTQYF. Here the CDR3 DNA reads TGTGCCATCAAGGGACTAGCGGGAGGGGATACGCAGTATTTT.

The V and J genes are TRBV27 and TRBJ1-6; the D gene is possibly TRBD1 (5 bases). Trimming shortened V by 8 bases and J by 5 bases, and 10 bases separated the two germline ends. This CDR3 has 13 amino acids. Germline loops: CDR1 MNHEY, CDR2 SMNVEV (reference sequence). CDR3 residues: CASAGLNNSPLHF. The DNA for the CDR3 is TGTGCCAGCGCGGGACTCAATAATTCACCCCTCCACTTT.

This chain joins TRBV19 and TRBJ1-6; no definite D call. Germline CDR1 LNHDA, CDR2 SQIVND (reference sequence). V was shortened by 6 bases and J by 13 bases, with 19 bases between the two germline ends. The CDR3 is 14 amino acids. CDR3 sequence reads: CASSTGLAVRPLHF. In DNA form, the CDR3 reads TGTGCCAGTAGCACCGGGTTGGCAGTCCGGCCCCTCCACTTT. The whole variable domain, filled in from reference TRBV19 and TRBJ1-6, reads DGGITQSPKYLFRKEGQNVTLSCEQNLNHDAMYWYRQDPGQGLRLIYYSQIVNDFQKGDIAEGYSVSREKKESFPLTVTSAQKNPTAFYLCASSTGLAVRPLHFGNGTRLTVT.

The J gene is TRBJ1-6, the V gene TRBV12-3 or TRBV12-4, with D unresolved. This CDR3 is 13 amino acids long. Trimming stripped 6 bases from V and 9 bases from J, with 12 bases between. The CDR3 here is CASSQVEFSPLHF. CDR3 sequence (DNA): TGTGCCAGCAGCCAGGTCGAGTTTTCACCCCTCCACTTT.

The chain joins TRBV23-1 to TRBJ2-6; D not resolved. TRBV23-1 is reported as an ORF; its role is uncertain. Deletions cut 0 bases from V and 2 bases from J, with 5 bases between. The CDR3 has 15 residues. CDR3 protein: CASSQSFTGANVLTF. CDR3 nucleotide sequence: TGCGCCAGCAGTCAATCGTTCACTGGGGCCAACGTCCTGACTTTC.

The J gene is TRBJ2-1, the V gene TRBV5-1; 13 bases map to TRBD2. The ends lost 5 bases at V and 0 bases at J; junction bases unmatched: 2. This CDR3 has 16 residues. Germline CDR1 is SGHRS and CDR2 is YFSETQ. The DNA for the CDR3 is TGCGCCAGCAGTCGGACTAGCGGGAGCTCCTACAATGAGCAGTTCTTC. Its protein product is CASSRTSGSSYNEQFF.

V gene TRBV5-1 combines with J gene TRBJ2-3, with a possible D match to TRBD1 (6 bases). Trimming stripped 1 base from V and 8 bases from J, with 11 bases between. Germline CDR1 is SGHRS and CDR2 is YFSETQ. The CDR3 has 13 amino acids. This CDR3 is CASSLRDTGTQYF. Written as DNA, the CDR3 is TGCGCCAGCAGCTTGAGGGACACTGGTACGCAGTATTTT.

This chain links TRBV28 with TRBJ2-1, with TRBD2 matching 12 bases. Germline CDR1 is MDHEN and CDR2 is SYDVKM. The trim removed 7 bases at V and 4 bases at J, leaving 20 bases unmatched. This CDR3 region has 20 residues. The CDR3 here is CASTSTSGRIVPVGYNEQFF. CDR3 DNA: TGTGCCAGCACCTCTACTAGCGGGAGGATTGTTCCAGTGGGGTACAATGAGCAGTTCTTC.

Regarding this clone: One end of the junction does not line up with germline, which may come from a read error. This sequence joins TRBV6-1 and TRBJ2-7; 8 bases are shared with TRBD2. The CDR3 runs 14 residues. Germline loops: CDR1 MNHNS, CDR2 SASEGT. The CDR3 region has the DNA TGTGCCAGCAGTAAAGCGGGAGCTCCGGCCGAGCAGTACTTC. Translating it yields CASSKAGAPAEQYF.

The rearrangement uses TRBV5-4 and TRBJ1-1, with a possible D match to TRBD1 (6 bases). This CDR3 has 15 residues. The germline CDR1 and CDR2 sequences are SGHNT and YYREEE (reference sequence). V was cut by 4 bases and J by 1 base, with 14 bases left in between. The CDR3 DNA is TGTGCCAGCAGCACGTATGACAGGCCGAACACTGAAGCTTTCTTT. This translates into CASSTYDRPNTEAFF.

The rearrangement joins TRBV6-6 to TRBJ1-4; a weak D match, TRBD1 (5 bases). Trimming removed 1 base from V and 0 bases from J, with 6 bases in between. The CDR3 is made up of 15 amino acids. In germline, CDR1 is MNHNY, CDR2 SVGAGI (reference sequence). The CDR3 DNA is TGTGCCAGCAGTTACTTAGGGGCAACTAATGAAAAACTGTTTTTT. Its protein is CASSYLGATNEKLFF.

The rearrangement uses TRBV4-3 and TRBJ1-2; D call uncertain. From germline, CDR1 is LGHNA and CDR2 YSLEER. V was trimmed by 2 bases and J by 4 bases, leaving 5 bases between them. The CDR3 consists of 12 residues. DNA for the CDR3: TGCGCCAGCAGCCAACGAGGCTATGGCTACACCTTC. Protein product: CASSQRGYGYTF.

The genes are TRBV5-1 and TRBJ2-1, with TRBD1 matching 9 bases. The germline V gene has CDR1 SGHRS and CDR2 YFSETQ. The CDR3 consists of 14 residues. J lost 6 bases, V lost 4 bases, and 5 bases had no gene match. The CDR3 reads CASSAGQGFNEQFF. The CDR3 DNA reads as TGCGCCAGCAGCGCGGGACAGGGATTCAATGAGCAGTTCTTC.

In DNA, the CDR3 is TGCGCCAGCAGCTCTGGAGGGGCGGGCAATGAGCAGTTCTTC. It yields the protein CASSSGGAGNEQFF. The chain employs TRBV5-1 and TRBJ2-1, with D possibly being TRBD2 (6 bases). Germline CDR1 is SGHRS and CDR2 is YFSETQ. The ends were cut back, 3 bases at V and 6 bases at J, with 13 bases in the middle. This CDR3 is built from 14 residues.

The V call is TRBV5-1, the J call TRBJ2-6; a weak D match, TRBD1 (5 bases). V dropped 4 bases and J dropped 0 bases, with 11 bases sitting between them. There are 16 residues in the CDR3. Germline V gene data show CDR1 as SGHRS and CDR2 as YFSETQ. DNA of the CDR3: TGCGCCAGCAGCCCTGGACAACCCTCTGGGGCCAACGTCCTGACTTTC. This translates into CASSPGQPSGANVLTF. The full variable domain, rest sourced from reference TRBV5-1 and TRBJ2-6, is KAGVTQTPRYLIKTRGQQVTLSCSPISGHRSVSWYQQTPGQGLQFLFEYFSETQRNKGNFPGRFSGRQFSNSRSEMNVSTLELGDSALYLCASSPGQPSGANVLTFGAGSRLTVL.

The CDR3 spells CASKTTGLFTGELFF. CDR3 nucleotides: TGTGCCAGCAAAACGACAGGGTTATTTACCGGGGAGCTGTTTTTT. V is TRBV6-6 and J is TRBJ2-2, with 7 bases that match TRBD1. V was pared by 7 bases and J by 5 bases, with 10 bases of the junction left unmatched. This CDR3 is 15 amino acids long. Germline-derived CDR1 and CDR2 are MNHNY and SVGAGI (reference sequence).

The sample holds a few counts of this clone. The chain couples TRBV6-5 to TRBJ2-5; D is possibly TRBD2 (5 bases). Germline CDR1 MNHEY, CDR2 SVGAGI. V lost 7 bases and J 1 base, leaving 10 bases between the germline ends. This CDR3 spans 13 amino acids. As DNA, the CDR3 is TGTGCCAGCACCCGGACTCCCCAAGAGACCCAGTACTTC. It encodes CASTRTPQETQYF.

The J gene is TRBJ2-3, the V gene TRBV3-1 (or the pseudogene TRBV3-2); D remains unclear. Germline values: CDR1 LGHDT, CDR2 YNNKEL (reference sequence). This CDR3 contains 11 residues. The V and J ends lost 3 bases and 5 bases respectively, with 3 bases between them. CDR3 protein: CASSHLDTQYF. The CDR3 nucleotides read TGTGCCAGCAGCCATCTAGATACGCAGTATTTT.

This clone appeared once. The same CDR3 also results from other DNA sequences found in this sample. The rearrangement links TRBV19 to TRBJ2-6, with a weak D call TRBD1 (6 bases). The V gene's germline CDR1 is LNHDA and CDR2 SQIVND (reference sequence). The length of the CDR3 is 14 residues. V lost 4 bases and J lost 2, with 6 bases in between. The CDR3 nucleotides read TGTGCCAGTAGTACAGGGGCTGGGGCCAACGTCCTGACTTTC. Its protein product is CASSTGAGANVLTF.

The chain recombines TRBV29-1 with TRBJ2-1, with D possibly TRBD1 on 6 matching bases. V was pared by 6 bases and J by 5 bases, with 17 bases between. The CDR3 runs to 14 residues. Germline-derived CDR1 and CDR2 are SQVTM and ANQGSEA. CDR3 residues: CSVTPYRENNEQFF. CDR3 nucleotides: TGCAGCGTGACGCCATACAGGGAAAACAATGAGCAGTTCTTC.